This record covers a single T cell receptor (beta chain). Since a much larger clone is just one base distant, this may be a read error. The conserved phenylalanine or tryptophan is not found at the CDR3 terminus, so this likely reflects a read error. This record belongs to a study of T cells in Graves' hyperthyroidism and ophthalmopathy. On the study more broadly: The initial diagnosis was the point when peripheral blood was collected, ahead of any treatment.

Researchers amplified the TCR beta CDR3 regions from RNA transcripts. Initially, a first-round RT-PCR of the TCR CDR3 employed the HTBI primer set. Each CDR3 protein is one row after TCRdb ran MiXCR on the multiplex PCR reads. The sample has 650,000 to 750,000 distinct CDR3 sequences; 14% are singletons. This CDR3 spans 15 amino acids. J gave up 4 bases and V 5 bases, and 10 bases lay outside the gene matches. Germline V lookup: CDR1 SGHAT, CDR2 FQNNGV. This TCR was sampled from a woman aged 18-35 years with Graves' hyperthyroidism. The sample taken for sequencing was blood. The chain has TRBV11-2 and TRBJ1-1; TRBD1 agrees at 7 bases. CDR3 nucleotides: TGTGCCAGCAGCCCCCGGAAGGGGGCCGGCACTGAAGCTTTCCTT. Translating gives CASSPRKGAGTEAFL.